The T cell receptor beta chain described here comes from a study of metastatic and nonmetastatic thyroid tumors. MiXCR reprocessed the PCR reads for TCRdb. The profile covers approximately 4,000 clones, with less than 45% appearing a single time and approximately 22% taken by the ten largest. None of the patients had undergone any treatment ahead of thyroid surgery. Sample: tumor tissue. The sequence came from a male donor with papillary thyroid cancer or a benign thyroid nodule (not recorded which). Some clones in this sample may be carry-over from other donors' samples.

Here the CDR3 DNA reads TGCAGTGCTATTGCCTCCTACGAGCAGTACTTC. This translates into CSAIASYEQYF. The chain couples TRBV20-1 to TRBJ2-7, with D hard to call. CDR3 length: 11 amino acids. The germline CDR1 and CDR2 sequences are DFQATT and SNEGSKA (reference sequence). Trimming removed 4 bases from V and 0 bases from J, with 4 bases in between.